This is a list of T cell receptor beta chains from one sample in a study of identical twins. Each CDR3 protein gets one entry after TCRdb re-called the 5' RACE reads with MiXCR. The sample lists 550,000 to 800,000 distinct CDR3 sequences, about 7.6% occurring once. These data were likewise used in another study, on yellow fever vaccine responses in identical twins.

The sample was PBMCs. The receptors were gathered from a woman under 30 in good health. The CDR3 runs from the conserved cysteine through the conserved F or W. D genes are given only for firm matches. A row's size may be missing; if present it is once, few, many or a size class.

TRBJ2-3	TRBV14	16	TRBD2	.	TGTGCCAGCAGCCAGGGACTAGCGGGAATGGGGGATACGCAGTATTTT	CASSQGLAGMGDTQYF
TRBJ2-1	TRBV29-1	13	TRBD2	few	TGCAGCGTTGGCGTAGCGGGACACAATGAGCAGTTCTTC	CSVGVAGHNEQFF
TRBJ2-7	TRBV3-1	15	.	many	TGTGCCAGCAGCCAAGATTCCGGGACATACTACGAGCAGTACTTC	CASSQDSGTYYEQYF
TRBJ1-2	TRBV6-1	11	.	many	TGTGCCAGCAGTTTCCGCCATGGCTACACCTTC	CASSFRHGYTF
TRBJ2-5	TRBV12-3/TRBV12-4	13	TRBD2	.	TGTGCCAGCAAGACTAGCGGGAGTGAGACCCAGTACTTC	CASKTSGSETQYF
TRBJ2-7	TRBV20-1	12	.	few	TGCAGTGCCCAGAGCGCGAACTACGAGCAGTACTTC	CSAQSANYEQYF
TRBJ2-7	TRBV5-1	15	.	many	TGCGCCAGCAGCGACGGACAGCCTAGCTCCTACGAGCAGTACTTC	CASSDGQPSSYEQYF
TRBJ2-1	TRBV6-2/TRBV6-3	13	.	few	TGTGCCAGCAGCCCCATGGGATTGGGTGAGCAGTTCTTC	CASSPMGLGEQFF
TRBJ2-1	TRBV6-4	15	TRBD1	.	TGTGCCAGCAGTGACATCACAGGGGGGAACAATGAGCAGTTCTTC	CASSDITGGNNEQFF
TRBJ1-1	TRBV27	13	.	few	TGTGCCAGCAGTAGCCTCCTGATTGGTGAAGCTTTCTTT	CASSSLLIGEAFF
TRBJ2-1	TRBV4-2	14	.	few	TGTGCCAGCAGCACCCGGGACGGATACAATGAGCAGTTCTTC	CASSTRDGYNEQFF
TRBJ2-7	TRBV10-3	15	TRBD2	few	TGTGCCATCAGGATTGAGCGGGAGGGACCCTACGAGCAGTACTTC	CAIRIEREGPYEQYF
TRBJ2-2	TRBV18	15	TRBD2	few	TGTGCCAGCTCACGAGGGACTAGCGACACCGGGGAGCTGTTTTTT	CASSRGTSDTGELFF
TRBJ2-1	TRBV29-1	14	.	many	TGCAGCGTTGATAGAGGGGTCTCCTACAATGAGCAGTTCTTC	CSVDRGVSYNEQFF
TRBJ2-7	TRBV5-1	15	TRBD2	.	TGCGCCAGCGGACAGACTAGCGGGAGAATGTACGAGCAGTACTTC	CASGQTSGRMYEQYF
TRBJ2-2	TRBV13	17	.	.	TGTGCCAGCAGTATAGGTGGCGGGCGTGACGGGACCGGGGAGCTGTTTTTT	CASSIGGGRDGTGELFF
TRBJ1-2	TRBV27	14	.	many	TGTGCCAGCAGCTCGACGGCAGGGATCTATGGCTACACCTTC	CASSSTAGIYGYTF
TRBJ2-3	TRBV11-2	16	.	many	TGTGCCAGCAGCTCATACATTGAGGGGGTAGGAGATACGCAGTATTTT	CASSSYIEGVGDTQYF
TRBJ2-1	TRBV20-1	14	TRBD2	few	TGCAGTGCTCCGGGGGGGCGGTCCTACAATGAGCAGTTCTTC	CSAPGGRSYNEQFF
TRBJ1-1	TRBV5-1	19	.	many	TGCGCCAGCAGCTTGAGGACACCCCGGGAGAACTTGATGAACACTGAAGCTTTCTTT	CASSLRTPRENLMNTEAFF
TRBJ2-2	TRBV5-1	15	.	few	TGCGCCAGCAGCTTGGCACATCCGAACACCGGGGAGCTGTTTTTT	CASSLAHPNTGELFF
TRBJ2-3	TRBV7-6	19	TRBD2	few	TGTGCCAGCAGCTTGGCCTCCATCCTACTAGCGGGACCTCTAGATACGCAGTATTTT	CASSLASILLAGPLDTQYF
TRBJ1-1	TRBV2	12	.	many	TGTGCCAGCAGTGACGTTGTGACAGAAGCTTTCTTT	CASSDVVTEAFF
TRBJ2-6	TRBV19	15	TRBD1	few	TGTGCCAGTGGCGACAGGGGCTCTGGGGCCAACGTCCTGACTTTC	CASGDRGSGANVLTF
TRBJ2-1	TRBV15	15	TRBD1	few	TGTGCCACCAGCACCTCCCGGGACAGCTACAATGAGCAGTTCTTC	CATSTSRDSYNEQFF
TRBJ2-1	TRBV2	16	TRBD2	few	TGTGCCAGCAGTGAATGGGGACTAGCCTCCAACAATGAGCAGTTCTTC	CASSEWGLASNNEQFF
TRBJ2-2	TRBV6-5	14	.	.	TGTGCCAGCAGTTACCGGGGGACCACCGGGGAGCTGTTTTTT	CASSYRGTTGELFF